The present T cell receptor (beta chain) was sequenced within a study of blood T cell repertoires in COVID-19. In the authors' workflow: The authors estimated nucleated cell counts from reference gene primer amplification. The repertoire was sequenced with immunoSEQ multiplex PCR; TCRdb's copy has only in-frame clones and lacks some. V and J calls and clone size are copied from that table; D and trimming were computed from the DNA. The table lists fewer than 45,000 clones, about 89% of them singletons. Looked up from germline, CDR1 is SGHRS and CDR2 is YFSETQ. J lost 3 bases, V lost 5 bases, and 8 bases had no gene match. The CDR3 spans 15 residues.

This clonotype was sampled from a woman between 25 and 40 years old in a cohort sampled during active COVID-19. What was sequenced was peripheral blood. The chain employs TRBV5-1 and TRBJ2-7; 10 bases match TRBD2. The CDR3 DNA is TGCGCCAGCAGTTTAACTAGCGGGACTATCTACGAGCAGTACTTC. This translates into CASSLTSGTIYEQYF. Variable domain in full (rest from reference TRBV5-1 and TRBJ2-7): KAGVTQTPRYLIKTRGQQVTLSCSPISGHRSVSWYQQTPGQGLQFLFEYFSETQRNKGNFPGRFSGRQFSNSRSEMNVSTLELGDSALYLCASSLTSGTIYEQYFGPGTRLTVT.